This TCR beta chain was captured in a study of CD8+ T cells in alopecia areata. Study results and limitations: There was only one nonresponder, so it was unclear how baseline CD8+ expansion relates to response.

For this clone: Its target is not known.

Extraction of RNA preceded its reverse transcription into cDNA, which served as the sequencing template. Some clones are missing from TCRdb's copy, which holds only in-frame ones; the method was immunoSEQ multiplex PCR. The sample consists of approximately 220,000 clones, around two fifths of them appearing once. Treatment in this sample: oral pan-JAK inhibitor, 5-10 mg twice daily. Both peripheral blood and punch biopsies of lesional scalp skin were obtained from patients who had alopecia areata. Sorted out of PBMCs were CD4+ T cells and CD8+ T cells. The V gene's germline CDR1 is GTSNPN and CDR2 SVGIG (reference sequence). V gave up 0 bases and J gave up 5 bases, with 6 bases separating them. CDR3 length: 12 amino acids.

The receptor was derived from a human donor with alopecia areata. The sample in question was CD4+ T cells sorted from blood, obtained between weeks 30 and 35, from a patient treated with tofacitinib. The genes are TRBV30 and TRBJ2-3; no reliable D call. The CDR3 sequence: CAWSVQLDTQYF. DNA of the CDR3: TGTGCCTGGAGTGTACAGTTAGATACGCAGTATTTT.